The 32 T cell receptor beta chains below come from one sample, sequenced in a study of response to subunit inactivated influenza vaccine. TCRdb independently ran MiXCR on the RT-PCR reads; one entry per CDR3 protein. The data show approximately 700,000 distinct CDR3 sequences, around 14% seen once. Specimen: PBMCs from blood, collected about 14 days before vaccination. These receptors were collected from a man in his fifties who received an inactivated influenza vaccine.

This clonotype was counted between two and nine times. The chain is built from TRBV5-5 and TRBJ1-1; D is undetermined. V lost 0 bases and J lost 6, with 6 bases in between. The CDR3 totals 12 residues. CDR1 and CDR2 from the germline V gene are SGHKS and YYEKEE (reference sequence). DNA of the CDR3: TGTGCCAGCAGCTTGGTGGAAGCTGAAGCTTTCTTT. This codes for CASSLVEAEAFF. Supplemented by reference TRBV5-5 and TRBJ1-1, the full variable domain reads DAGVTQSPTHLIKTRGQQVTLRCSPISGHKSVSWYQQVLGQGPQFIFQYYEKEERGRGNFPDRFSARQFPNYSSELNVNALLLGDSALYLCASSLVEAEAFFGQGTRLTVV.

This clonotype was counted between two and nine times. The chain is built from TRBV20-1 and TRBJ2-7; no clear D gene. The CDR3 runs to 12 residues. V dropped 4 bases and J dropped 2 bases, with 9 bases sitting between them. Germline values: CDR1 DFQATT, CDR2 SNEGSKA (reference sequence). The CDR3 spells CSAKLPAYEQYF. CDR3 nucleotides: TGCAGTGCTAAACTTCCGGCCTACGAGCAGTACTTC.

This clonotype was observed a few times. The rearrangement joins TRBV29-1 to TRBJ1-6; D is ambiguous. This CDR3 spans 13 amino acids. CDR1 SQVTM and CDR2 ANQGSEA come from the germline V gene. Trimming cost V 6 bases and J 5 bases, with 11 bases left between them. CDR3 DNA sequence: TGCAGCGTGCTATGGGTTAATAATTCACCCCTCCACTTT. This translates into CSVLWVNNSPLHF.

The chain joins TRBV24-1 to TRBJ2-5; D may be TRBD1 (6 bases). This CDR3 is built from 14 residues. Germline CDR1 and CDR2: KGHDR and SFDVKD. V shed 4 bases and J shed 2 bases, with 10 bases lying between them. The CDR3 reads CATSEPDSQETQYF. CDR3 in DNA: TGTGCCACCAGTGAACCGGACAGTCAAGAGACCCAGTACTTC.

The rearrangement joins TRBV11-2 to TRBJ2-3; 12 nucleotides match TRBD2. After removal of 1 base from V and 2 bases from J, the junction contained 4 bases not matched to a gene. The CDR3 runs 17 residues. From germline, CDR1 is SGHAT and CDR2 FQNNGV. CDR3 sequence reads: CASSLGGLAGNTDTQYF. The CDR3 region has the DNA TGTGCCAGCAGCTTAGGCGGACTAGCGGGGAACACAGATACGCAGTATTTT. The entire variable domain, with the rest obtained from reference TRBV11-2 and TRBJ2-3, is as follows: EAGVAQSPRYKIIEKRQSVAFWCNPISGHATLYWYQQILGQGPKLLIQFQNNGVVDDSQLPKDRFSAERLKGVDSTLKIQPAKLEDSAVYLCASSLGGLAGNTDTQYFGPGTRLTVL.

The chain has TRBV7-9 and TRBJ1-5, with TRBD1 as a possible D gene (5 bases). Germline values: CDR1 SEHNR, CDR2 FQNEAQ (reference sequence). The CDR3 has 15 residues. V dropped 5 bases and J dropped 3 bases, with 14 bases sitting between them. DNA for the CDR3: TGTGCCAGCAGCCCCACGGGGGGGGACAATCAGCCCCAGCATTTT. Its protein is CASSPTGGDNQPQHF.

In its sample, this clonotype was seen a few times. The genes are TRBV12-3 or TRBV12-4 and TRBJ2-4, with D perhaps matching TRBD1 or TRBD2 (5 bases each). CDR3 length: 15 residues. Deletions cut 5 bases from V and 2 bases from J, with 13 bases between. The CDR3 DNA sequence: TGTGCCAGCAGTGACGTATGGGGACCCAAAAACATTCAGTACTTC. Protein sequence: CASSDVWGPKNIQYF.

This clonotype turned up a few times. The rearrangement uses TRBV18 and TRBJ1-3; 9 nucleotides match TRBD1. The CDR3 length is 15 residues. J gave up 7 bases and V 3 bases, and 7 bases lay outside the gene matches. The germline gives CDR1 KGHSH, CDR2 LQKENI. CDR3 coding DNA: TGTGCCAGCTCACCGGGACAGGGCTCTCGGAACACCATATATTTT. Encoded protein: CASSPGQGSRNTIYF.

There are a few counts of this clonotype. This chain links TRBV20-1 with TRBJ1-2; TRBD1 is a possible D gene (6 bases). The germline gives CDR1 DFQATT, CDR2 SNEGSKA (reference sequence). The length of the CDR3 is 13 residues. The ends were cut back, 4 bases at V and 4 bases at J, with 13 bases in the middle. In DNA form, the CDR3 reads TGCAGTGCTAACAGGGAGGTGGCCTATGGCTACACCTTC. Amino acids: CSANREVAYGYTF.

In its sample, this clonotype was seen a few times. The chain carries TRBV6-2 or TRBV6-3 and TRBJ1-1, with D unclear. Germline CDR1 and CDR2: MNHEY and SVGEGT. The V and J ends lost 7 bases and 4 bases respectively, with 10 bases between them. This CDR3 has 12 residues. CDR3 residues: CASNRHLTEAFF. In DNA, the CDR3 is TGTGCCAGCAATCGACACCTCACTGAAGCTTTCTTT.

This clonotype was seen only once. The chain links TRBV4-3 to TRBJ2-7; the D call may be TRBD1 or TRBD2 (5 bases each). CDR1 is LGHNA, CDR2 YSLEER, per germline. V gave up 3 bases and J gave up 4 bases, with 16 bases separating them. The CDR3 is made up of 15 amino acids. CDR3 sequence reads: CASSQEEQARYEQYF. The CDR3 nucleotides read TGCGCCAGCAGCCAGGAGGAACAGGCCAGGTACGAGCAGTACTTC.

This clonotype was seen a few times. V gene TRBV29-1 combines with J gene TRBJ1-2, with 9 bases fitting TRBD1. Trimming removed 8 bases from V and 4 bases from J; junction bases left unmatched: 5. CDR1 SQVTM and CDR2 ANQGSEA come from the germline V gene. This CDR3 is 12 amino acids long. The CDR3 region has the DNA TGCAGCACCCCGGGACAGGGCTATGGCTACACCTTC. It yields the protein CSTPGQGYGYTF.

This sequence joins TRBV15 and TRBJ1-5; possible D gene TRBD1, 6 bases. The germline gives CDR1 LNHNV, CDR2 YYDKDF (reference sequence). The CDR3 loop spans 13 amino acids. V was trimmed by 3 bases and J by 13 bases, leaving 16 bases between them. This CDR3 reads CATSRIHTGQQHF. The CDR3 bases are TGTGCCACCAGCAGGATACATACAGGGCAGCAGCATTTT.

This sequence joins TRBV29-1 and TRBJ2-1, with D perhaps matching TRBD2 (6 bases). This CDR3 has 13 amino acids. Trimming removed 6 bases at V and 13 bases at J, with 22 bases between. Germline assignment: CDR1 SQVTM and CDR2 ANQGSEA. This CDR3 reads CSVARGRRGKQFF. As DNA, the CDR3 is TGCAGCGTCGCCCGGGGCAGGAGGGGTAAACAGTTCTTC.

This clonotype was counted many times. Germline is not matched at one junction end, which may reflect a read error. The V and J genes are TRBV5-1 and TRBJ2-1; no definite D call. The CDR3 runs to 11 residues. CDR1 and CDR2 (germline): SGHRS, YFSETQ. The CDR3 here is CASSADNEQFF. The DNA of the CDR3 is TGTGCCAGCAGCGCTGACAATGAGCAGTTCTTC.

The chain is built from TRBV7-6 and TRBJ2-7, with 11 bases that match TRBD1. The CDR3 spans 15 residues. Trimming took 4 bases from V and 0 from J; bases not matched to a gene: 2. Germline-derived CDR1 and CDR2 are SGHVS and FNYEAQ. The CDR3 loop reads CASSSGQGASYEQYF. DNA of the CDR3: TGTGCCAGCAGCTCCGGACAGGGGGCCTCCTACGAGCAGTACTTC.

Ten or more counts support this clonotype. The chain combines TRBV7-2 with TRBJ1-2; possible D gene TRBD1, 6 bases. The CDR3 length is 13 residues. Trimming shortened V by 5 bases and J by 5 bases, and 12 bases separated the two germline ends. CDR1 is SGHTA, CDR2 FQGNSA, per germline. The CDR3 is CASSQGPSYGYTF. CDR3 bases: TGTGCCAGCAGCCAGGGGCCATCATATGGCTACACCTTC.

This clonotype was counted a few times. This chain joins TRBV5-1 and TRBJ2-3; a possible D gene is TRBD1 (6 bases). Germline CDR1 and CDR2: SGHRS and YFSETQ. V dropped 6 bases and J dropped 4 bases, with 18 bases sitting between them. The CDR3 is 15 amino acids. The CDR3 loop reads CASKELASGADTQYF. The CDR3 DNA follows: TGCGCCAGCAAGGAGCTAGCCTCAGGGGCAGATACGCAGTATTTT.

The table lists this clonotype with a few counts. The CDR3 DNA reads TGCGCCAGCAGCCAGTTGGACAGGGGTCGCACTGAAGCTTTCTTT. This codes for CASSQLDRGRTEAFF. The chain employs TRBV5-1 and TRBJ1-1; 9 bases fit TRBD1. The CDR3 length is 15 residues. The V gene's germline CDR1 is SGHRS and CDR2 YFSETQ. V shed 4 bases, J shed 4 bases, and the junction held 8 bases outside the gene matches.

The V and J genes are TRBV3-1 and TRBJ1-6; perhaps TRBD1 as D (5 bases). CDR3 length: 15 residues. Trimming cost V 1 base and J 6 bases, with 10 bases left between them. Germline CDR1 and CDR2: LGHDT and YNNKEL (reference sequence). The CDR3 sequence: CASSQAREINSPLHF. The CDR3, as DNA: TGTGCCAGCAGCCAAGCCAGGGAAATTAATTCACCCCTCCACTTT.

This clonotype has a handful of counts. The chain couples TRBV12-3 or TRBV12-4 to TRBJ2-5, with D tentatively TRBD2 (5 bases). Trimming cost V 3 bases and J 9 bases, with 17 bases left between them. CDR3 length: 14 amino acids. The CDR3 protein is CASSFLGGHGAQYF. The CDR3 region has the DNA TGTGCCAGCAGTTTTTTGGGCGGCCACGGGGCCCAGTACTTC.

Details on this clonotype: A much larger clone lies one base from this, so it may be a read error. The chain couples TRBV5-6 to TRBJ2-7; D gene unclear. V was trimmed by 0 bases and J by 3 bases, leaving 10 bases between them. The V gene's germline CDR1 is SGHDT and CDR2 YYEEEE. The CDR3 length is 14 residues. Here the CDR3 DNA reads TGTGCCAGCAGCTTGGCGCAGTACAACTACGAGCAGTACTTC. Its translation is CASSLAQYNYEQYF.

The V and J genes are TRBV7-8 and TRBJ2-7; 9 nucleotides match TRBD2. With V trimmed by 5 bases and J by 3 bases, 11 bases remained unmatched. The CDR3 runs to 16 residues. Germline values: CDR1 SGHVS, CDR2 FQNEAQ. CDR3 DNA: TGTGCCAGCAGCCCCGAAGGAGCGGGAGGATACTACGAGCAGTACTTC. Translating it yields CASSPEGAGGYYEQYF. The whole variable domain, filled in from reference TRBV7-8 and TRBJ2-7, reads GAGVSQSPRYKVAKRGQDVALRCDPISGHVSLFWYQQALGQGPEFLTYFQNEAQLDKSGLPSDRFFAERPEGSVSTLKIQRTQQEDSAVYLCASSPEGAGGYYEQYFGPGTRLTVT.

The J gene is TRBJ2-7, the V gene TRBV7-2, with 8 bases identical to TRBD1. The CDR3 sequence is 14 residues long. Germline V lookup: CDR1 SGHTA, CDR2 FQGNSA. Trimming took 7 bases from V and 0 from J; bases not matched to a gene: 5. CDR3 region: CASTRDRSSYEQYF. Here the CDR3 DNA reads TGTGCCAGCACTAGGGACAGGAGCTCCTACGAGCAGTACTTC.

This chain's CDR3 is CASRSQLAANYEQYF. Written as DNA, the CDR3 is TGTGCCAGCAGGTCTCAGCTAGCGGCAAACTACGAGCAGTACTTC. This rearrangement joins TRBV7-2 to TRBJ2-7; 7 nucleotides agree with TRBD2. This CDR3 contains 15 residues. The germline V gene encodes CDR1 SGHTA and CDR2 FQGNSA. V dropped 6 bases and J dropped 3; count of bases not matched to a gene: 11.

The gene calls are TRBV7-2 and TRBJ2-7; 12 bases align to TRBD2. V lost 6 bases, J lost 3 bases, and 6 bases stayed unmatched. Germline lookup yields CDR1 SGHTA and CDR2 FQGNSA. The CDR3 totals 15 residues. The CDR3 spells CASSPTSGRNYEQYF. The DNA for the CDR3 is TGTGCCAGCAGTCCTACTAGCGGGAGGAACTACGAGCAGTACTTC.

This clonotype showed up just a few times. The chain joins TRBV1 to TRBJ1-2. TRBV1 is an annotated pseudogene. The CDR3 covers 13 residues. CDR3 amino acids: CTSSHRVFYGYTF. The DNA of the CDR3 is TGCACCAGCAGTCACCGGGTCTTCTATGGCTACACCTTC.

The genes are TRBV28 and TRBJ2-1; D is unclear. In germline, CDR1 is MDHEN, CDR2 SYDVKM. CDR3 length: 13 residues. V was clipped by 10 bases and J by 0 bases, with 10 bases between them. The CDR3 here is CATDSSSYNEQFF. CDR3 DNA: TGTGCCACCGACTCCTCCTCCTACAATGAGCAGTTCTTC.

In its sample, this clonotype was seen many times. This chain links TRBV12-3 or TRBV12-4 with TRBJ2-5, with 9 nucleotides matching TRBD1. This CDR3 region has 14 residues. With V trimmed by 5 bases and J by 0 bases, 1 base remained unmatched. The CDR3 loop reads CASSGTGNQETQYF. The CDR3 DNA reads TGTGCCAGCAGTGGGACAGGGAACCAAGAGACCCAGTACTTC.

At least ten counts were recorded for this clonotype. The gene calls are TRBV24-1 and TRBJ2-1, with D unclear. The germline V and J ends were trimmed by 4 bases and 8 bases, with 11 bases remaining between them. This CDR3 spans 13 amino acids. Germline V gives CDR1 KGHDR, CDR2 SFDVKD. The CDR3 loop reads CATSDPSLDEQFF. The CDR3 nucleotides read TGTGCCACCAGTGACCCCTCCCTCGATGAGCAGTTCTTC.

V and J are TRBV15 and TRBJ2-1; 7 bases agree with TRBD2. The CDR3 is made up of 16 amino acids. Germline CDR1 is LNHNV and CDR2 is YYDKDF (reference sequence). J lost 7 bases, V lost 1 base, and 10 bases had no gene match. CDR3 sequence: CATSRVGFWRENEQFF. The CDR3, as DNA: TGTGCCACCAGCAGAGTTGGTTTTTGGCGGGAGAATGAGCAGTTCTTC.

The chain couples TRBV29-1 to TRBJ2-3; no firm D call. Germline V gene sequence: CDR1 SQVTM, CDR2 ANQGSEA. There are 16 residues in the CDR3. Trimming took 1 base from V and 6 from J, leaving 20 bases between them. In DNA, the CDR3 is TGCAGCGTTGAAGGATCCGGGCTATGGGCCGTTGATACGCAGTATTTT. Translating gives CSVEGSGLWAVDTQYF.